What follows are 21 T cell receptor beta chains derived from one specimen sequenced in a study of beta chain features in type 1 diabetes. Since all of the isolated RNA was reverse transcribed, expressed TCRB transcripts were what got sequenced. Method: immunoSEQ multiplex PCR; TCRdb's copy keeps in-frame clones and lacks some. This table holds fewer than 550,000 clones, about an eighth found once. Sequenced input: naive CD4+ T cells from blood. The receptors were gathered from a woman aged 18-29 years in good health.

V is TRBV5-1 and J is TRBJ2-7; 7 bases fit TRBD1. The CDR3 runs to 13 residues. Germline CDR1 and CDR2: SGHRS and YFSETQ. The V segment lost 3 bases and the J segment 2 bases; nucleotides outside the gene matches: 2. CDR3 residues: CASSWDSPYEQYF. CDR3 nucleotide sequence: TGCGCCAGCAGCTGGGACAGTCCCTACGAGCAGTACTTC.

The DNA of the CDR3 is TGTGCCAGCAGCCAAACATCTAGCGGGAGGGCCACAGATACGCAGTATTTT. Translating it yields CASSQTSSGRATDTQYF. The chain joins TRBV4-2 to TRBJ2-3; 12 bases align to TRBD2. Germline V lookup: CDR1 LGHNA, CDR2 YNFKEQ. V lost 2 bases, J lost 2 bases, and 5 bases stayed unmatched. The CDR3 loop spans 17 amino acids.

The V call is TRBV7-2, the J call TRBJ2-4, with TRBD2 identical over 8 bases. This CDR3 contains 16 residues. CDR1 SGHTA and CDR2 FQGNSA come from the germline V gene. J was trimmed by 0 bases and V by 5 bases; bases with no gene match: 6. The CDR3 sequence: CASSNSGKVAKNIQYF. CDR3 nucleotides: TGTGCCAGCAGCAATAGCGGGAAGGTAGCCAAAAACATTCAGTACTTC.

The chain is built from TRBV28 and TRBJ1-1; unclear D gene. V was shortened by 6 bases and J by 4 bases, with 30 bases between the two germline ends. Per germline, CDR1 MDHEN and CDR2 SYDVKM. The CDR3 is 19 amino acids. The CDR3 DNA is TGTGCCAGCAGCACCCCCCCGGGGAACAGCCTTGCTCCGGGCACTGAAGCTTTCTTT. Its protein is CASSTPPGNSLAPGTEAFF.

This chain joins TRBV4-3 and TRBJ2-7; 9 bases line up with TRBD1. V lost 3 bases, J lost 6 bases, and 9 bases stayed unmatched. Germline loops: CDR1 LGHNA, CDR2 YSLEER. The CDR3 has 15 residues. In nucleotides, the CDR3 is TGCGCCAGCAGCCACGAGGGGACAGGGACCCTCGAGCAGTACTTC. It translates to CASSHEGTGTLEQYF.

This clone has more than one count but fewer than ten. At the DNA level, this CDR3 is encoded by other sequences in the same sample as well. The chain recombines TRBV29-1 with TRBJ2-3; no reliable D call. There are 10 residues in the CDR3. The V end was cut by 6 bases, the J end by 3 bases, with 4 bases between. CDR1 and CDR2 (germline): SQVTM, ANQGSEA. The CDR3 DNA sequence: TGCAGCGTGGGAACAGATACGCAGTATTTT. Amino acids: CSVGTDTQYF.

Only a few counts were recorded for this clone. The rearrangement links TRBV9 to TRBJ2-5, with TRBD2 matching over 7 bases. The better agreement between TRBJ2-7 and the DNA end casts doubt on the J call. This CDR3 region has 14 residues. Germline V gene data show CDR1 as SGDLS and CDR2 as YYNGEE. CDR3 sequence: CASSVASGGTEQYF. The DNA of the CDR3 is TGTGCCAGCAGCGTAGCTAGCGGTGGGACCGAGCAGTACTTC.

This clone was detected only a few times. V gene TRBV7-2 combines with J gene TRBJ2-4, with D perhaps TRBD1 (5 bases). Per germline, CDR1 SGHTA and CDR2 FQGNSA. V lost 6 bases and J lost 9, with 21 bases in between. The CDR3 spans 15 residues. The CDR3 sequence is CASSTDRVGRSIQYF. DNA of the CDR3: TGTGCCAGCAGTACCGACAGAGTGGGCAGAAGCATTCAGTACTTC. The full variable domain, completed using reference TRBV7-2 and TRBJ2-4, is GAGVSQSPSNKVTEKGKDVELRCDPISGHTALYWYRQSLGQGLEFLIYFQGNSAPDKSGLPSDRFSAERTGGSVSTLTIQRTQQEDSAVYLCASSTDRVGRSIQYFGAGTRLSVL.

The V gene is TRBV5-4, the J gene TRBJ2-7, with 7 bases identical to TRBD2. The CDR3 has 14 residues. Germline V lookup: CDR1 SGHNT, CDR2 YYREEE (reference sequence). Trimming removed 4 bases from V and 3 bases from J; junction bases left unmatched: 7. The CDR3 DNA follows: TGTGCCAGCAGCAAAGACGGACTAGTCTACGAGCAGTACTTC. Its translation is CASSKDGLVYEQYF.

The sample holds a few counts of this clone. The chain uses TRBV9 and TRBJ2-1, with 10 bases lining up with TRBD1. Per the germline V gene, CDR1 is SGDLS and CDR2 is YYNGEE. CDR3 length: 16 residues. V lost 0 bases to trimming and J lost 2 bases; unmatched junction nucleotides: 2. The DNA for the CDR3 is TGTGCCAGCAGCGTAGCCGGGACAGGGGCCTACAATGAGCAGTTCTTC. Amino acids: CASSVAGTGAYNEQFF.

The V call is TRBV10-3, the J call TRBJ2-1, with 9 bases matching TRBD2. Per germline, CDR1 ENHRY and CDR2 SYGVKD. V lost 5 bases and J lost 9; bases outside the gene matches: 8. CDR3 length: 14 residues. The CDR3 protein is CAISPQTSGSEQFF. The CDR3 coding sequence is TGTGCCATCAGTCCCCAGACTAGCGGAAGTGAGCAGTTCTTC.

V gene TRBV9 combines with J gene TRBJ1-2; TRBD1 is a possible D gene (6 bases). Germline V gene sequence: CDR1 SGDLS, CDR2 YYNGEE. Trimming left V 6 bases short and J 4 bases short, with 16 bases between. This CDR3 spans 14 amino acids. The CDR3 DNA follows: TGTGCCAGCACACTCCAACAGGGTTCCTATGGCTACACCTTC. It is translated as CASTLQQGSYGYTF.

This clone has only a few counts. This rearrangement joins TRBV14 to TRBJ2-6; D uncertain. Germline lookup yields CDR1 SGHDN and CDR2 FVKESK. The germline V and J ends were trimmed by 4 bases and 4 bases, with 14 bases remaining between them. The CDR3 loop spans 16 amino acids. The CDR3 loop is CASSPHTLGGANVLTF. The CDR3 coding sequence is TGTGCCAGCAGCCCTCATACCCTGGGAGGGGCCAACGTCCTGACTTTC.

V and J are TRBV29-1 and TRBJ2-2; maybe TRBD2 (5 bases). V lost 7 bases and J 9 bases, leaving 18 bases between the germline ends. CDR3 length: 13 residues. Germline V gene sequence: CDR1 SQVTM, CDR2 ANQGSEA. This CDR3 is CSASDGGDRELFF. DNA for the CDR3: TGCAGCGCCTCAGACGGAGGCGACCGGGAGCTGTTTTTT.

The gene calls are TRBV7-2 and TRBJ2-2; 7 bases are a match to TRBD2. The germline gives CDR1 SGHTA, CDR2 FQGNSA. The CDR3 loop spans 15 amino acids. V trimming: 2 bases; J trimming: 3 bases; junction bases outside the gene matches: 3. CDR3 sequence (DNA): TGTGCCAGCAGCTTAACTAGCGACTACACCGGGGAGCTGTTTTTT. Protein: CASSLTSDYTGELFF.

A few counts support this clone. This chain joins TRBV15 and TRBJ2-5; D might be TRBD2 (6 bases). Germline V lookup: CDR1 LNHNV, CDR2 YYDKDF (reference sequence). With 1 base removed from V and 5 bases from J, the gap between germline ends came to 11 bases. The CDR3 loop spans 14 amino acids. The CDR3 region has the DNA TGTGCCACCAGCAGAGCAGGGAGGACTGAGACCCAGTACTTC. It is translated as CATSRAGRTETQYF.

Only a few counts were recorded for this clone. The V gene is TRBV7-2, the J gene TRBJ1-6; 7 bases map to TRBD1. The germline CDR1 and CDR2 sequences are SGHTA and FQGNSA. Losses at the gene ends were 1 base for V and 5 bases for J; bases not matched to a gene: 8. The CDR3 sequence is 17 residues long. The CDR3: CASSLGQGGTDNSPLHF. CDR3 nucleotide sequence: TGTGCCAGCAGCTTAGGCCAGGGGGGCACCGATAATTCACCCCTCCACTTT.

V gene TRBV14 combines with J gene TRBJ2-7; tentatively, D is TRBD2 (6 bases). CDR3 length equals 18 residues. Germline V gene data show CDR1 as SGHDN and CDR2 as FVKESK. Between the trimmed V and J ends, which lost 0 bases and 3 bases, there was a span of 21 bases. The CDR3, as DNA: TGTGCCAGCAGCCAAGAAGTAGGACTTGGACTGGACTACTACGAGCAGTACGTC. Residues: CASSQEVGLGLDYYEQYV.

This clone occurred a few times. This chain joins TRBV6-6 and TRBJ1-1; D is possibly TRBD1 (6 bases). The CDR3 covers 13 residues. Germline V CDR1 and CDR2: MNHNY, SVGAGI (reference sequence). With 6 bases removed from V and 3 bases from J, the gap between germline ends came to 11 bases. This CDR3 is CASRPGTYTEAFF. The DNA of the CDR3 is TGTGCCAGCAGGCCCGGGACATACACTGAAGCTTTCTTT.

This rearrangement joins TRBV11-3 to TRBJ2-1; D not certain. Between the trimmed V and J ends, which lost 5 bases and 9 bases, there was a span of 14 bases. The CDR3 is made up of 13 amino acids. CDR1 is SGHNT, CDR2 YENEEA, per germline. This chain's CDR3 is CASSQHGTSEQFF. CDR3 nucleotide sequence: TGTGCCAGCAGCCAACACGGCACGAGTGAGCAGTTCTTC.

This clone was counted only a few times. The V gene is TRBV11-2, the J gene TRBJ1-2, with D perhaps TRBD1 (5 bases). V shed 5 bases and J shed 4 bases, with 11 bases lying between them. Per the germline V gene, CDR1 is SGHAT and CDR2 is FQNNGV. The CDR3 is 13 residues long. Here the CDR3 DNA reads TGTGCCAGCAGCGCCGGACATTTCTATGGCTACACCTTC. Its translation is CASSAGHFYGYTF. Combining the CDR3 with reference TRBV11-2 and TRBJ1-2 gives the whole variable domain EAGVAQSPRYKIIEKRQSVAFWCNPISGHATLYWYQQILGQGPKLLIQFQNNGVVDDSQLPKDRFSAERLKGVDSTLKIQPAKLEDSAVYLCASSAGHFYGYTFGSGTRLTVV.